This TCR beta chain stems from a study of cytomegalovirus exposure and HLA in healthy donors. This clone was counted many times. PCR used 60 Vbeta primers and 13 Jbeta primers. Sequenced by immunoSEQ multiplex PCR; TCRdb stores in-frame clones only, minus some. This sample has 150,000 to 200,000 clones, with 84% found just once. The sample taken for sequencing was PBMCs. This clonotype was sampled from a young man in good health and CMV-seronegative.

The CDR3 loop is CATSSPSGAGGLKEETQYF. CDR3 DNA: TGTGCCACCAGCAGCCCCTCGGGAGCGGGAGGGCTTAAGGAAGAGACCCAGTACTTC. V and J are TRBV15 and TRBJ2-5; 10 bases map to TRBD2. Trimming took 3 bases from V and 3 from J; bases not matched to a gene: 16. The CDR3 contains 19 residues. Germline V gene lookup returns CDR1 LNHNV and CDR2 YYDKDF (reference sequence).